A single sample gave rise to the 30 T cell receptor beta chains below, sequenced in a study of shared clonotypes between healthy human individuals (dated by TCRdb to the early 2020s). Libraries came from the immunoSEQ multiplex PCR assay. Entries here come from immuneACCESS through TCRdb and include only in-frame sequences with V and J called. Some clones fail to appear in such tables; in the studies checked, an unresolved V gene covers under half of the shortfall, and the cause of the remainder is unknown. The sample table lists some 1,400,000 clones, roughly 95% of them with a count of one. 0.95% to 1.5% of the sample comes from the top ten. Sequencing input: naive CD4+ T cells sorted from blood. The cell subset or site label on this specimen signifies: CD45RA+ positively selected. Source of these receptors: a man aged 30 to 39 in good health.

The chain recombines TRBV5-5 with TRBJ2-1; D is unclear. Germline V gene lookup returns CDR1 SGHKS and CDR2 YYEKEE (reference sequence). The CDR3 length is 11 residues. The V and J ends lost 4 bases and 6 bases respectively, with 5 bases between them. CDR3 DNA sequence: TGTGCCAGCAGCCCAGGCAATGAGCAGTTCTTC. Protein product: CASSPGNEQFF.

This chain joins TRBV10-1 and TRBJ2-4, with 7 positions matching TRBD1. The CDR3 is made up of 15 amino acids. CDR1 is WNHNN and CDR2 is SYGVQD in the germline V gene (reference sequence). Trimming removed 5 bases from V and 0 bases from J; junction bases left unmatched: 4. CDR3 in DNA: TGCGCCAGCAGTTCGGACAGGATAGCCAAAAACATTCAGTACTTC. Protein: CASSSDRIAKNIQYF.

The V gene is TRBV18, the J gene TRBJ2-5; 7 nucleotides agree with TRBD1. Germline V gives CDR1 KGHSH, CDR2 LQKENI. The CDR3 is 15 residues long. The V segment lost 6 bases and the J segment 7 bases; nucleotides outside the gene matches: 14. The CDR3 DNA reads TGTGCCAGCTCCCCTTTGACAGGGACGATGATGACCCAGTACTTC. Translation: CASSPLTGTMMTQYF.

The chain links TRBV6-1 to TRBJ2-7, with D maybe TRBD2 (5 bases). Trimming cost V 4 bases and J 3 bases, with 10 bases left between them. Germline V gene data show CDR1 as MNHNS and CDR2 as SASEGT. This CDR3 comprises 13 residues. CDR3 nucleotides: TGTGCCAGCAGTGTTGAGGGCTACTACGAGCAGTACTTC. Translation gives CASSVEGYYEQYF.

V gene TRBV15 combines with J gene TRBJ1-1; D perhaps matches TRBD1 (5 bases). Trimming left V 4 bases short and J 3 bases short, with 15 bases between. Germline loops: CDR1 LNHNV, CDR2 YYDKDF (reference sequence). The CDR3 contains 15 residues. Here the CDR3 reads CATSKSLGGDTEAFF. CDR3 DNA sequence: TGTGCCACCAGCAAGTCCCTGGGGGGGGACACTGAAGCTTTCTTT.

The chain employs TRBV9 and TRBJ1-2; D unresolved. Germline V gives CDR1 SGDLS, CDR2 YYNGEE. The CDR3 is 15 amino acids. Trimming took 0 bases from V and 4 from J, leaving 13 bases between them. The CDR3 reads CASSVEDRNFYGYTF. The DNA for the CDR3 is TGTGCCAGCAGCGTAGAGGACCGTAACTTCTATGGCTACACCTTC.

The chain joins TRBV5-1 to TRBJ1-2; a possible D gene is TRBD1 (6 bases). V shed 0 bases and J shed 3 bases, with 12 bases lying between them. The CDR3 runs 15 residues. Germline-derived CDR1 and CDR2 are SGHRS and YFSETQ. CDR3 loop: CASSLGQAVDYGYTF. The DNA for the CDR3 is TGCGCCAGCAGCTTGGGACAGGCGGTCGACTATGGCTACACCTTC. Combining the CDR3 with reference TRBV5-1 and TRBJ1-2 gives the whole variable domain KAGVTQTPRYLIKTRGQQVTLSCSPISGHRSVSWYQQTPGQGLQFLFEYFSETQRNKGNFPGRFSGRQFSNSRSEMNVSTLELGDSALYLCASSLGQAVDYGYTFGSGTRLTVV.

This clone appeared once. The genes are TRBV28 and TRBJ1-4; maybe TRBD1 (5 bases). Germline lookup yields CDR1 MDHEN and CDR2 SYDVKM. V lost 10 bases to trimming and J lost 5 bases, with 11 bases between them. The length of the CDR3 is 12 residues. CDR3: CATTAQNEKLFF. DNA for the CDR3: TGTGCCACGACAGCGCAAAATGAAAAACTGTTTTTT.

The CDR3 DNA is TGTGCCAGTAAGAGGGGCCAGGGGGCCGCCGGGGAGCTGTTTTTT. As protein: CASKRGQGAAGELFF. This sequence joins TRBV9 and TRBJ2-2, with 8 bases that match TRBD1. Germline CDR1 and CDR2: SGDLS and YYNGEE. J lost 6 bases, V lost 8 bases, and 12 bases had no gene match. This CDR3 has 15 residues.

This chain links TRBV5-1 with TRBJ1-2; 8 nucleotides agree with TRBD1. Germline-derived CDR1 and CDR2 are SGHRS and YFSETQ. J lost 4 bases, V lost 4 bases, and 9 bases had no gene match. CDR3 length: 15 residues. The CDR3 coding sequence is TGCGCCAGCAGCCCTCCGGGACAGGCGTTCTATGGCTACACCTTC. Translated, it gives CASSPPGQAFYGYTF.

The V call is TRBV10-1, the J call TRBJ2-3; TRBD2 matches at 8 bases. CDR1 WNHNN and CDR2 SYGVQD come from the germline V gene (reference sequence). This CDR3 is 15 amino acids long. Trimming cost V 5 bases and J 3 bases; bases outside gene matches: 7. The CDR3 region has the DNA TGCGCCAGCAGTCCGGGACTAGGGCTAACAGATACGCAGTATTTT. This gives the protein CASSPGLGLTDTQYF.

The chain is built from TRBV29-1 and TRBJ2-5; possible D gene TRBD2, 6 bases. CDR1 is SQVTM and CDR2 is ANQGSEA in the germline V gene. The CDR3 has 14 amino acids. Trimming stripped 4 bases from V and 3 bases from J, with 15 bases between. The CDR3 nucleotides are TGCAGCGTTGTGGGCGGGACGGTTGAAGAGACCCAGTACTTC. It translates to CSVVGGTVEETQYF.

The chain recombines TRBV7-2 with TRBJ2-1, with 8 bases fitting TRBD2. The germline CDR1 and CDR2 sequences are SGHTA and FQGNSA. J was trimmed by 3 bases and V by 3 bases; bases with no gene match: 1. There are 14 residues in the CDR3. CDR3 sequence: CASSLGLVYNEQFF. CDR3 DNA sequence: TGTGCCAGCAGCTTGGGACTAGTCTACAATGAGCAGTTCTTC.

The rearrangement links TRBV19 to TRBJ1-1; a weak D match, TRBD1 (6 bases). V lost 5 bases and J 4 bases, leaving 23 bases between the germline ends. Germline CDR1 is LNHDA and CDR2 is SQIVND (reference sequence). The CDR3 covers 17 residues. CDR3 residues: CASSLNYLSDSGTEAFF. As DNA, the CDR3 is TGTGCCAGTAGTCTCAATTACCTCTCGGACAGCGGCACTGAAGCTTTCTTT.

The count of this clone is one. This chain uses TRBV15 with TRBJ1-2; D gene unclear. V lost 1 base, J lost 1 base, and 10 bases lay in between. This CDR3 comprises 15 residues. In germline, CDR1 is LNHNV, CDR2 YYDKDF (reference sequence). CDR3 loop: CATSRVPDGNYGYTF. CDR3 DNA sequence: TGTGCCACCAGCAGAGTACCGGACGGTAACTATGGCTACACCTTC. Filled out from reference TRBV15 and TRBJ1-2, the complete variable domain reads DAMVIQNPRYQVTQFGKPVTLSCSQTLNHNVMYWYQQKSSQAPKLLFHYYDKDFNNEADTPDNFQSRRPNTSFCFLDIRSPGLGDTAMYLCATSRVPDGNYGYTFGSGTRLTVV.

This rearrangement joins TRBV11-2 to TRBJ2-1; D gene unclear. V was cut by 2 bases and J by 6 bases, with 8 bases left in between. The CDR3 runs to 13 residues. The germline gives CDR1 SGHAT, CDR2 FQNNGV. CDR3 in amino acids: CASSLSPGNEQFF. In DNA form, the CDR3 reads TGTGCCAGCAGCTTATCCCCTGGCAATGAGCAGTTCTTC. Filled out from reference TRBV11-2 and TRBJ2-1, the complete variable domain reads EAGVAQSPRYKIIEKRQSVAFWCNPISGHATLYWYQQILGQGPKLLIQFQNNGVVDDSQLPKDRFSAERLKGVDSTLKIQPAKLEDSAVYLCASSLSPGNEQFFGPGTRLTVL.

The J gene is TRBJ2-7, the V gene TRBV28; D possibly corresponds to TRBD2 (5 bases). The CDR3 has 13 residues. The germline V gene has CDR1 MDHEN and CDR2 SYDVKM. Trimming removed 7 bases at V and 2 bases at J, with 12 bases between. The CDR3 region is CASTLTGTYEQYF. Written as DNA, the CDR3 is TGTGCCAGCACCCTGACCGGGACCTACGAGCAGTACTTC.

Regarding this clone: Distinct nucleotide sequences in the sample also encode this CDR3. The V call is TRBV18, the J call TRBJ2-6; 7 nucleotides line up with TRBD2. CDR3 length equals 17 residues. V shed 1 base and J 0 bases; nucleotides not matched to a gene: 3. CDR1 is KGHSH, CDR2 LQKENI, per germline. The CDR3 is CASSPLGGSSGANVLTF. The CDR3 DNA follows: TGTGCCAGCTCACCACTCGGGGGGAGCTCTGGGGCCAACGTCCTGACTTTC.

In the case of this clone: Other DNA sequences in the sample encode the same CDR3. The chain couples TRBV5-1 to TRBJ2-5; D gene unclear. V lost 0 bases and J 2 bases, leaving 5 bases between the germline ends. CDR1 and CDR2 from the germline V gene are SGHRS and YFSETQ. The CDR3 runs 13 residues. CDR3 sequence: CASSLGGQETQYF. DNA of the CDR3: TGCGCCAGCAGCTTGGGTGGTCAAGAGACCCAGTACTTC.

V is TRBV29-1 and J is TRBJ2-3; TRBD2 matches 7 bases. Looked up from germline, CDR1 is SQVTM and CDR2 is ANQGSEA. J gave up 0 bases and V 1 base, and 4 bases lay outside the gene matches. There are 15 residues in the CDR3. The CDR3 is CSVEGSSGSTDTQYF. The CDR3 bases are TGCAGCGTTGAAGGTTCTAGCGGTAGCACAGATACGCAGTATTTT.

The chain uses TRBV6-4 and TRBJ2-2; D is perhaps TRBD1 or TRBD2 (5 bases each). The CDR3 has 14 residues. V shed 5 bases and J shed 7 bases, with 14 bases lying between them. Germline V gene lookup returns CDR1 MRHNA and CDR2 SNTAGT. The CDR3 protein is CASSSRMGVGELFF. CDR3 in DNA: TGTGCCAGCAGTTCCCGGATGGGGGTCGGGGAGCTGTTTTTT.

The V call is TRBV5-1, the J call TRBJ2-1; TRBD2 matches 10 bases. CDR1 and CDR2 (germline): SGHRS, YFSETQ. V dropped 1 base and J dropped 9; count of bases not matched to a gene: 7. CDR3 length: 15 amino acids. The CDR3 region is CASSLSLAGEGEQFF. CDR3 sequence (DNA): TGCGCCAGCAGCTTGTCCCTAGCGGGAGAGGGTGAGCAGTTCTTC.

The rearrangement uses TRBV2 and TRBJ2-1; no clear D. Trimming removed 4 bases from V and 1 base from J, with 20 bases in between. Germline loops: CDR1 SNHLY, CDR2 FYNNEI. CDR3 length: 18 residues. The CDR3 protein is CASSGDNSNLRSYNEQFF. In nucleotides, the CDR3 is TGTGCCAGCAGTGGGGATAACTCCAACCTCCGATCCTACAATGAGCAGTTCTTC. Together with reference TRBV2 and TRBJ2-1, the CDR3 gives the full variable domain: EPEVTQTPSHQVTQMGQEVILRCVPISNHLYFYWYRQILGQKVEFLVSFYNNEISEKSEIFDDQFSVERPDGSNFTLKIRSTKLEDSAMYFCASSGDNSNLRSYNEQFFGPGTRLTVL.

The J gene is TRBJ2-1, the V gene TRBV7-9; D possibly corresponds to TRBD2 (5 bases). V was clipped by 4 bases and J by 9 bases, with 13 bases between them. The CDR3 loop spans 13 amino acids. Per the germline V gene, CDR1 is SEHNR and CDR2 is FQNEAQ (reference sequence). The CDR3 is CASSYRGESEQFF. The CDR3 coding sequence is TGTGCCAGCAGCTATCGGGGAGAGAGTGAGCAGTTCTTC.

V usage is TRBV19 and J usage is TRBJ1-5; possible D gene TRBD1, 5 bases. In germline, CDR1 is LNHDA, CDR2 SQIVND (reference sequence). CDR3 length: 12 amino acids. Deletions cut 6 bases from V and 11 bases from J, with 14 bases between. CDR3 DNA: TGTGCCAGTAGGCAGGGAGTTGGGGCCCAGCATTTT. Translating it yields CASRQGVGAQHF.

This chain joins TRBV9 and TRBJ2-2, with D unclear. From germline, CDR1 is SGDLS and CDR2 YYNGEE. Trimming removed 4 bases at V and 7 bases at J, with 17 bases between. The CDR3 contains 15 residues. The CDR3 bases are TGTGCCAGCAGCCCAGAAGTGGTAGTTGGCGGGGAGCTGTTTTTT. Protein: CASSPEVVVGGELFF. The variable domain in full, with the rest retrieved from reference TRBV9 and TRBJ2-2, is DSGVTQTPKHLITATGQRVTLRCSPRSGDLSVYWYQQSLDQGLQFLIQYYNGEERAKGNILERFSAQQFPDLHSELNLSSLELGDSALYFCASSPEVVVGGELFFGEGSRLTVL.

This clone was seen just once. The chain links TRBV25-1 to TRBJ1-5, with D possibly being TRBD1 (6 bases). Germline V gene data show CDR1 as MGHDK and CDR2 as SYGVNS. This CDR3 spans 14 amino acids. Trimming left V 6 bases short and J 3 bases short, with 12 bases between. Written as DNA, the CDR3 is TGTGCCAGCAGGCAGACAGGCCTCAATCAGCCCCAGCATTTT. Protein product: CASRQTGLNQPQHF.

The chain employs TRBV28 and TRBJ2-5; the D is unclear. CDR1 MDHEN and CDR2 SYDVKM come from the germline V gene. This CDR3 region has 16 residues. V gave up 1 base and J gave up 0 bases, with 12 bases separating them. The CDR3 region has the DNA TGTGCCAGCAGTTTATTCGGGTTTCGGTACCAAGAGACCCAGTACTTC. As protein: CASSLFGFRYQETQYF.

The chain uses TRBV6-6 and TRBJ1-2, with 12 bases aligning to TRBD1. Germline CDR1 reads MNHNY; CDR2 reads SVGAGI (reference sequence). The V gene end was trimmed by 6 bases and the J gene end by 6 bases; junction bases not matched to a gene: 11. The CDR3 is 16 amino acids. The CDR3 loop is CASRLAWDRGHHGYTF. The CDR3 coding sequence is TGTGCCAGCAGATTGGCCTGGGACAGGGGGCACCATGGCTACACCTTC.

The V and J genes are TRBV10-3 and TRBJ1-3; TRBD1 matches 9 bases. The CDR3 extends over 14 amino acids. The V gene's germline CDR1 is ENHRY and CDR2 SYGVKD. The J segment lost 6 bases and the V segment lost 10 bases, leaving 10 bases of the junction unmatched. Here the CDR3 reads CATGRGQGENTIYF. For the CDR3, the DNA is TGTGCCACAGGCCGGGGACAGGGCGAAAACACCATATATTTT.